These T cell receptor beta chains were read from a single sample in a study of shared clonotypes between healthy human individuals. Data came from immunoSEQ multiplex PCR; TCRdb stores just in-frame clones and leaves some out. The sample contains about 550,000 clones, nearly 97% of which appear only once. Sequencing was performed on naive CD8+ T cells sorted from blood. All receptors come from a woman in her twenties or thirties in good health. Both conserved end residues are part of each CDR3. A D gene is named only where the DNA matches it firmly. Some rows have no size entry. The others give once, few or many, or a class for an expanded clone.

V	size	D	J	DNA	CDR3
TRBV11-2	-	-	TRBJ2-7	TGTGCCAGCAGCCCTACAGGTTACGAGCAGTACTTC	CASSPTGYEQYF
TRBV28	once	-	TRBJ2-7	TGTGCCAGCAGTTTAAGGGCAGTTTTTTACGAGCAGTACTTC	CASSLRAVFYEQYF
TRBV27	few	-	TRBJ1-5	TGTGCCAGCAGTTTTGGCGGTAATCAGCCCCAGCATTTT	CASSFGGNQPQHF
TRBV28	-	-	TRBJ1-4	TGTGCCAGCAGTCGACTCGCTAATGAAAAACTGTTTTTT	CASSRLANEKLFF
TRBV28	-	TRBD1	TRBJ1-5	TGTGCCAGCAGTCCGACAGGGGTTAGCAATCAGCCCCAGCATTTT	CASSPTGVSNQPQHF
TRBV28	-	-	TRBJ1-3	TGTGCCAGCAGTGACAGGCCGCACTCTGGAAACACCATATATTTT	CASSDRPHSGNTIYF
TRBV13	-	TRBD2	TRBJ2-1	TGTGCCAGCAGCTACCCTAGCGGGAGTTTAAATGAGCAGTTCTTC	CASSYPSGSLNEQFF
TRBV9	once	TRBD2	TRBJ2-1	TGTGCCAGCAGCGCCGGACTAGGGCGGTCCTACAATGAGCAGTTCTTC	CASSAGLGRSYNEQFF
TRBV7-9	-	-	TRBJ2-7	TGTGCCAGCAGCCTCATGGGTGGTTGGCAGTACTTC	CASSLMGGWQYF
TRBV10-1	-	-	TRBJ2-7	TGCGCCAGCAGTGCATCGGACCTAACCTACGAGCAGTACTTC	CASSASDLTYEQYF
TRBV7-9	-	-	TRBJ1-1	TGTGCCAGCAGCTCCCGGGACCCGGGACCCGCTGAAGCTTTCTTT	CASSSRDPGPAEAFF
TRBV4-1	-	TRBD1	TRBJ2-4	TGCGCCAGCAGCCAGGGACAGGGTCTAGCCAAAAACATTCAGTACTTC	CASSQGQGLAKNIQYF
TRBV5-4	few	TRBD2	TRBJ2-1	TGTGCCAGCAGCTTGGAGACTAGCGAGAAGCAGTTCTTC	CASSLETSEKQFF
TRBV6-5	-	TRBD1	TRBJ2-7	TGTGCCAGCAGCACAGGGGACGGCCGCGAGCAGTACTTC	CASSTGDGREQYF
TRBV29-1	-	-	TRBJ1-4	TGCAGCGTTGGCGGGACTCGACTGTTTTTT	CSVGGTRLFF
TRBV28	-	TRBD2	TRBJ2-3	TGTGCCAGCAGTTTACTTACTAGCGGGAGTGTAAGGTCGTATTTT	CASSLLTSGSVRSYF
TRBV10-3	-	TRBD2	TRBJ2-1	TGTGCCATCAGTGAGTCGTCTAGCGGGAGGAGAGGGGAGCAGTTCTTC	CAISESSSGRRGEQFF
TRBV28	-	-	TRBJ2-7	TGTGCCAGCAGCCGCGACGAGTTAGGCTACGAGCAGTACTTC	CASSRDELGYEQYF
TRBV7-3	-	-	TRBJ2-1	TGTGCCAGCAGCCTAAGTACCCATGAGCAGTTCTTC	CASSLSTHEQFF
TRBV5-1	-	TRBD1	TRBJ1-2	TGCGCCAGCAGCTTGGCCCGAAGACAGGGAACTACTAACTATGGCTACACCTTC	CASSLARRQGTTNYGYTF
TRBV7-6	-	-	TRBJ2-1	TGTGCCAGCAGTTCGACCCACAGGGATGAGCAGTTCTTC	CASSSTHRDEQFF
TRBV28	-	-	TRBJ2-1	TGTGCCAGCACCTCAAAAGAAATGGACCCCAATGAGCAGTTCTTC	CASTSKEMDPNEQFF
TRBV7-9	-	-	TRBJ1-4	TGTGCCAGCAGCTTAACCGGAAAACTGTTTTTT	CASSLTGKLFF
TRBV4-2	-	TRBD2	TRBJ2-1	TGTGCCAGCAGCCAAGAGTGGTCGTTAGCGGGAGGGCAACGGGATGAGCAGTTCTTC	CASSQEWSLAGGQRDEQFF
TRBV7-9	-	-	TRBJ1-5	TGTGCCAGCAGCTTAGGTGAGGTGAATCAGCCCCAGCATTTT	CASSLGEVNQPQHF
TRBV29-1	-	TRBD2	TRBJ2-1	TGCAGCGTTGAACTTGGACTAGCGGGAGTCAATGAGCAGTTCTTC	CSVELGLAGVNEQFF
TRBV4-1	-	TRBD1	TRBJ2-7	TGCGCCAGCAGCCAAACAGGACAGGGGTTATACGAGCAGTACTTC	CASSQTGQGLYEQYF
TRBV9	-	TRBD1	TRBJ2-7	TGTGCCAGCAGCGGGACAGGGGGCGAGCAGTACTTC	CASSGTGGEQYF
TRBV10-3	-	-	TRBJ2-1	TGTGCCATCAGTGAGTCGCAGAGCTACAATGAGCAGTTCTTC	CAISESQSYNEQFF
TRBV7-9	once	TRBD2	TRBJ2-5	TGTGCCAGCAGCTTAGTTCCGGAGGCGGGAGGGGAGACCCAGTACTTC	CASSLVPEAGGETQYF
TRBV21-1	-	-	TRBJ1-5	TGTGCCAGCAGCCCTCGTGGGTTCACTCTACTCCGAACCGGGAATAGCAATCAGCCCCAGCATTTT	CASSPRGFTLLRTGNSNQPQHF
TRBV15	-	TRBD2	TRBJ2-7	TGTGCCACCAGCCGAGCGGGGCTAGCGGGAGACGAGCAGTACTTC	CATSRAGLAGDEQYF
TRBV2	once	TRBD1	TRBJ2-5	TGTGCCAGCAGTGAATGGGTCGACAGGGGGGGGGAGACCCAGTACTTC	CASSEWVDRGGETQYF
TRBV5-1	once	-	TRBJ2-7	TGCGCCAGCAGCTTGGACGGTTCTCCCTACGAGCAGTACTTC	CASSLDGSPYEQYF
TRBV28	-	TRBD2	TRBJ2-1	TGTGCCAGCAGTTTACACGGTTTGGGGACGACTAGCGGGCTCCACAATGAGCAGTTCTTC	CASSLHGLGTTSGLHNEQFF
TRBV6-5	-	-	TRBJ2-3	TGTGCCAGCAGCTCGGGATCCCACTCAGATACGCAGTATTTT	CASSSGSHSDTQYF
TRBV6-5	-	-	TRBJ2-7	TGTGCCAGCAGTTACTCGAATGGGGGCGACTACGAGCAGTACTTC	CASSYSNGGDYEQYF
TRBV5-6	-	-	TRBJ1-2	TGTGCCAGCACCATTGGGGGGGTTGGCTACACCTTC	CASTIGGVGYTF
TRBV7-9	-	TRBD2	TRBJ2-1	TGTGCCAGCAGCTTAGTCCCCCCGACTAGCGGGAGGCCCCATGAGCAGTTCTTC	CASSLVPPTSGRPHEQFF
TRBV10-1	-	TRBD1	TRBJ1-5	TGCGCCAGCAGCGAAACCGGGACAGGGGGCGTCAGCAATCAGCCCCAGCATTTT	CASSETGTGGVSNQPQHF
TRBV14	-	TRBD2	TRBJ2-7	TGTGCCAGCAGCCAAGAAGGTGGGAGGGCCAGCGAGCAGTACTTC	CASSQEGGRASEQYF
TRBV27	-	-	TRBJ2-7	TGTGCCAGCAGTCCCGGGATTGCCATAGGCGAGCAGTACTTC	CASSPGIAIGEQYF
TRBV11-2	-	TRBD1	TRBJ2-7	TGTGCCAGCAGCAAGGGACAGGGCAACGAGCAGTACTTC	CASSKGQGNEQYF
TRBV28	-	TRBD2	TRBJ2-7	TGTGCCACCAGCATAGCGGGAGGTCTCCGCGAGCAGTACTTC	CATSIAGGLREQYF
TRBV7-8	-	TRBD2	TRBJ2-7	TGTGCCAGCAGCTTACAGACTAGCGGACGCTCCTACGAGCAGTACTTC	CASSLQTSGRSYEQYF
TRBV7-6	-	-	TRBJ2-6	TGTGCCAGCAGCTTAGGCGGAGCTGGGGCCAACGTCCTGACTTTC	CASSLGGAGANVLTF
TRBV5-4	-	-	TRBJ2-7	TGTGCCAGCAGCTTGGAGAGCTCCTACGAGCAGTACTTC	CASSLESSYEQYF
TRBV27	-	-	TRBJ1-4	TGTGCCAGCAGTTTTATCGGTAATGAAAAACTGTTTTTT	CASSFIGNEKLFF
TRBV4-1	once	-	TRBJ2-7	TGCGCCAGCAGCCAAGATGTGGGGACCGGTTACGAGCAGTACTTC	CASSQDVGTGYEQYF
TRBV25-1	-	TRBD1	TRBJ1-1	TGTGCCAGCAGTGGACAGGGGAACACTGAAGCTTTCTTT	CASSGQGNTEAFF
TRBV15	once	-	TRBJ2-1	TGTGCCACCAGCAGGCCGGACAACTCCTACAATGAGCAGTTCTTC	CATSRPDNSYNEQFF
TRBV2	-	-	TRBJ2-1	TGTGCCAGCAGTGGGACAGAGAACAATGAGCAGTTCTTC	CASSGTENNEQFF
TRBV27	-	-	TRBJ2-7	TGTGCCAGCAGTTTATGGGGGGGCCTCTCCTACGAGCAGTACTTC	CASSLWGGLSYEQYF
TRBV6-1	-	-	TRBJ2-7	TGTGCCAGCAGCCTATCCCTTTACGAGCAGTACTTC	CASSLSLYEQYF
TRBV9	-	-	TRBJ2-1	TGTGCCAGCAGCGTAAGGGCTGGACTGAGCTCCTACAATGAGCAGTTCTTC	CASSVRAGLSSYNEQFF
TRBV2	-	TRBD1	TRBJ2-5	TGTGCCAGCAGCAGCCGCCGGGACAGGGTCTTTGCGACCCAAGAGACCCAGTACTTC	CASSSRRDRVFATQETQYF